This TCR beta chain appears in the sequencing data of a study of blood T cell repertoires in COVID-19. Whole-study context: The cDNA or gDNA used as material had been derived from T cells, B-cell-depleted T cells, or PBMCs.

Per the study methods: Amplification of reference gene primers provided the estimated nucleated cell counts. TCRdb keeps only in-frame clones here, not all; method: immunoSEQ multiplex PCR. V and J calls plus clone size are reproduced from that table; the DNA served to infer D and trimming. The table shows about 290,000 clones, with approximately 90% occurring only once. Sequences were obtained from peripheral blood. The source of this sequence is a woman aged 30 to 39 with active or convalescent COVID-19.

The CDR3: CASSFRDSYEQYF. The CDR3 bases are TGTGCCAGCAGTTTTAGGGACAGCTACGAGCAGTACTTC. The V and J genes are TRBV12-3 or TRBV12-4 and TRBJ2-7; 7 bases line up with TRBD1. The CDR3 loop spans 13 amino acids. The V gene end was trimmed by 3 bases and the J gene end by 3 bases; junction bases not matched to a gene: 2.